This T cell receptor (beta chain) is drawn from a study of blood T cell repertoires in COVID-19. Germline values: CDR1 SGHRS, CDR2 YFSETQ. V shed 4 bases and J 0 bases; nucleotides not matched to a gene: 3. CDR3 length: 15 residues. Here immunoSEQ multiplex PCR was the method, and the copy in TCRdb shows in-frame clones only, minus some. The sample shows hundreds of thousands of clones, roughly 85% of them seen only once. This chain uses TRBV5-1 with TRBJ2-3, with 9 bases matching TRBD2. The sequencing sample was made of PBMCs or T cells enriched from blood (not recorded which). The receptor comes from a woman between 18 and 29 years old with acute COVID-19. DNA of the CDR3: TGCGCCAGCAGCAAAACTAGCGGGAGCACAGATACGCAGTATTTT. Residues: CASSKTSGSTDTQYF.